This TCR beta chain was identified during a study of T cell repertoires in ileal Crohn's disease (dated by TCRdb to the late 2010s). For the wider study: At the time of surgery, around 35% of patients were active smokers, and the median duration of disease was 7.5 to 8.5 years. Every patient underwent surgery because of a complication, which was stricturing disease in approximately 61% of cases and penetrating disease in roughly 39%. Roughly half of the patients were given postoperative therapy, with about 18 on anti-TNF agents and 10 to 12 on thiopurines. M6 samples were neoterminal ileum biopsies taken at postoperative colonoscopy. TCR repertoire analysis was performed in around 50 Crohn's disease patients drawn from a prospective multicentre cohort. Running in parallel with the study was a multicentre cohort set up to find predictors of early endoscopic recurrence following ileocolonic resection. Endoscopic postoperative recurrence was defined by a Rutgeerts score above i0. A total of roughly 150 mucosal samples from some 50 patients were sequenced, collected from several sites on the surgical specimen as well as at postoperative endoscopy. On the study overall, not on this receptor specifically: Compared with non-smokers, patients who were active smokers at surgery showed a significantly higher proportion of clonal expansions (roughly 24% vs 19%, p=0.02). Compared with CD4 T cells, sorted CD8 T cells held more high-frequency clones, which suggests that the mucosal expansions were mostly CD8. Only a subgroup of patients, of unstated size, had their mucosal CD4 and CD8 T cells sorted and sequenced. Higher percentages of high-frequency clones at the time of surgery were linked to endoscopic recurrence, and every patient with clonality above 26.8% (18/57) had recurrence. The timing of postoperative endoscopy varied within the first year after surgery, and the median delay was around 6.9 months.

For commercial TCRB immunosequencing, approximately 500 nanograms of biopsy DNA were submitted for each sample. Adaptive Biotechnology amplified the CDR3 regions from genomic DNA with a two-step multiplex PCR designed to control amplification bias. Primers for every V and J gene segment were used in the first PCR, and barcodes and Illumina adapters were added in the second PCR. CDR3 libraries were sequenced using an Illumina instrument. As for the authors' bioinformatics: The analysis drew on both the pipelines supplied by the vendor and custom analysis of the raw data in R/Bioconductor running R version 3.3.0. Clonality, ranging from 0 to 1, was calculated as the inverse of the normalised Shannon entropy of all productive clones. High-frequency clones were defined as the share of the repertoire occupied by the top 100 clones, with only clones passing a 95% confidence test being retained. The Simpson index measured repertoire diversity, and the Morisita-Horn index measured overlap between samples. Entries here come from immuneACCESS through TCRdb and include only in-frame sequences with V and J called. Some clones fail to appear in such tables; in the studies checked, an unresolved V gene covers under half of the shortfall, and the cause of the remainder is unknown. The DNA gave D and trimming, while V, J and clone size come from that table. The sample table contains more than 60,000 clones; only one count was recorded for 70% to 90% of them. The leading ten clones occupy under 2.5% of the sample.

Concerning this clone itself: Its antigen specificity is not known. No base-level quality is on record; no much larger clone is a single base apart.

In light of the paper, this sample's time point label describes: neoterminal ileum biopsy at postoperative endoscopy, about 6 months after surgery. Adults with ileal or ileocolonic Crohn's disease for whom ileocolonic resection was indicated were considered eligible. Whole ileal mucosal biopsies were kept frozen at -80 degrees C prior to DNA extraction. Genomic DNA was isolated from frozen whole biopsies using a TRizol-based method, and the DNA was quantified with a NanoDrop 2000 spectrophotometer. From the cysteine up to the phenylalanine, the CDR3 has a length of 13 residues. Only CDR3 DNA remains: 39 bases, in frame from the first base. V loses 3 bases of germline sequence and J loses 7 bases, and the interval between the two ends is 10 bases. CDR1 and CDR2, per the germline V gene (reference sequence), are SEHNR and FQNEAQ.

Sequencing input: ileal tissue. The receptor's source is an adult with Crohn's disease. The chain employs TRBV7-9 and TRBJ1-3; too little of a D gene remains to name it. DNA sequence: TGTGCCAGCAGCTTTTTATCGCGCAACACCATATATTTT. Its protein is CASSFLSRNTIYF.